Presented here are 11 T cell receptor beta chains from one specimen sequenced in a study of cytomegalovirus exposure and HLA in healthy donors. Vbeta (60) and Jbeta (13) primers were used in the PCR. Profiled with immunoSEQ multiplex PCR; TCRdb holds only in-frame clones, not every one. This repertoire shows 150,000 to 200,000 clones, 60% to 80% found once; its top ten account for about 13%. The material sequenced was PBMCs. Receptor source: a woman in her 50s in good health and CMV-seropositive.

CDR3 nucleotide sequence: TGTGCCAGTAGTATCTGGAGCGTGGGGGAGGAACTGTTTTTT. Residues: CASSIWSVGEELFF. The chain combines TRBV19 with TRBJ1-4, with D tentatively TRBD1 (5 bases). CDR1 LNHDA and CDR2 SQIVND come from the germline V gene (reference sequence). Trimming pared 3 bases from V and 12 bases from J, leaving 17 bases between. The CDR3 runs to 14 residues.

The chain links TRBV9 to TRBJ2-5, with 7 nucleotides matching TRBD2. The germline V gene has CDR1 SGDLS and CDR2 YYNGEE. The junction had 16 bases not matched to a gene; V was cut back by 4 bases and J by 4 bases. The CDR3 totals 17 residues. The CDR3 protein is CASSPGRMGGVGETQYF. The CDR3 DNA follows: TGTGCCAGCAGCCCAGGCCGTATGGGGGGGGTCGGAGAGACCCAGTACTTC.

The chain recombines TRBV13 with TRBJ1-1; tentatively, D is TRBD1 (5 bases). CDR1 PRHDT and CDR2 FYEKMQ come from the germline V gene (reference sequence). This CDR3 has 15 residues. The V gene lost 5 bases and the J gene lost 4 bases, with 17 bases spanning the gap. This CDR3 is CASSLWDFGATEAFF. CDR3 DNA sequence: TGTGCCAGCAGCCTTTGGGACTTCGGGGCCACTGAAGCTTTCTTT.

The genes are TRBV13 and TRBJ1-6; TRBD1 is a possible D gene (6 bases). Germline lookup yields CDR1 PRHDT and CDR2 FYEKMQ (reference sequence). Between the trimmed V and J ends, which lost 1 base and 5 bases, there was a span of 12 bases. This CDR3 region has 16 residues. The CDR3 here is CASSLVPGVDNSPLHF. DNA for the CDR3: TGTGCCAGCAGCTTAGTTCCAGGGGTGGATAATTCACCCCTCCACTTT.

V is TRBV27 and J is TRBJ2-3; weak D call: TRBD2 (5 bases). CDR1 MNHEY and CDR2 SMNVEV come from the germline V gene (reference sequence). The CDR3 totals 14 residues. Trimming took off 2 bases at V and 0 bases at J, with 6 bases between the two ends. The CDR3 DNA reads as TGTGCCAGCAGTTTACGGGGTAGCACAGATACGCAGTATTTT. Translating it yields CASSLRGSTDTQYF.

The chain's CDR3 is CASSLVGQASYNEQFF. In nucleotides, the CDR3 is TGTGCCAGCAGCTTGGTGGGACAGGCCTCCTACAATGAGCAGTTCTTC. The chain is built from TRBV5-6 and TRBJ2-1, with 8 bases lining up with TRBD1. Losses at the gene ends were 0 bases for V and 0 bases for J; bases not matched to a gene: 2. Germline loops: CDR1 SGHDT, CDR2 YYEEEE. The CDR3 has 16 residues.

This clone was seen a few times. The chain is built from TRBV6-4 and TRBJ1-2, with D maybe TRBD1 (5 bases). CDR1 MRHNA and CDR2 SNTAGT come from the germline V gene. Between the trimmed V and J ends, which lost 0 bases and 0 bases, there was a span of 11 bases. The CDR3 sequence is 16 residues long. The CDR3 reads CASSDSRQGSNYGYTF. DNA of the CDR3: TGTGCCAGCAGTGACTCAAGGCAGGGATCTAACTATGGCTACACCTTC.

CDR3: CASSYGLRDYGYTF. CDR3 coding DNA: TGCGCCAGCAGCTACGGACTTCGAGATTATGGCTACACCTTC. This rearrangement joins TRBV5-1 to TRBJ1-2; D is unclear. Germline V gene sequence: CDR1 SGHRS, CDR2 YFSETQ. The CDR3 has 14 amino acids. Trimming took 3 bases from V and 5 from J, leaving 14 bases between them.

With respect to this clone: One end of the junction does not line up with germline, which may come from a read error. This chain connects TRBV13 to TRBJ1-4, with D uncertain. Germline CDR1 is PRHDT and CDR2 is FYEKMQ (reference sequence). The CDR3 is made up of 13 amino acids. In nucleotides, the CDR3 is TGTGCCAGCAGCCTAGGACCTGGCGAAAAACTGTTTTTT. Translated: CASSLGPGEKLFF.

This chain links TRBV7-3 with TRBJ2-1; TRBD1 matches 8 bases. The CDR3 sequence is 15 residues long. Losses at the gene ends were 2 bases for V and 2 bases for J; bases not matched to a gene: 2. Germline values: CDR1 SGHTA, CDR2 FQGTGA. The CDR3: CASSLDRGAYNEQFF. The CDR3 region has the DNA TGTGCCAGCAGCTTAGACAGGGGCGCCTACAATGAGCAGTTCTTC.

This clone turned up a few times. Here the CDR3 DNA reads TGCGCCAGCAAGATCCGGGGGGGCGTCGCCTACAATGAGCAGTTCTTC. It codes for CASKIRGGVAYNEQFF. The chain is built from TRBV5-1 and TRBJ2-1, with TRBD2 matching 8 bases. V dropped 6 bases and J dropped 2; count of bases not matched to a gene: 10. From germline, CDR1 is SGHRS and CDR2 YFSETQ. CDR3 length equals 16 residues. Full variable domain (missing parts from reference TRBV5-1 and TRBJ2-1): KAGVTQTPRYLIKTRGQQVTLSCSPISGHRSVSWYQQTPGQGLQFLFEYFSETQRNKGNFPGRFSGRQFSNSRSEMNVSTLELGDSALYLCASKIRGGVAYNEQFFGPGTRLTVL.